The rows below give T cell receptor beta chains drawn from one sample of a study of blood T cells in healthy people across ages. One entry per CDR3 protein, called by TCRdb with MiXCR from the 5' RACE reads. The table lists hundreds of thousands of distinct CDR3 sequences, under 50% of them singletons. The sample taken for sequencing was blood. The receptors were sampled from a man aged 25-40 years in good health. The CDR3 runs from the conserved cysteine through the conserved F or W. A D gene is named only where the DNA matches it firmly. Rows give clone size only sometimes, using once, few, many, or a class for an expanded clone.

d_gene	j_gene	abundance	v_gene	CDR3aa	CDR3nt
TRBD1	TRBJ2-7	.	TRBV20-1	CSALRDRGSFEQYF	TGCAGTGCTCTCCGGGACAGGGGAAGTTTCGAGCAGTACTTC
.	TRBJ2-3	.	TRBV28	CASSLQGEVGDTQYF	TGTGCCAGCAGTTTGCAGGGGGAGGTAGGGGATACGCAGTATTTT
.	TRBJ2-7	few	TRBV29-1	CSATLGRPYEQYF	TGCAGCGCTACCCTCGGCAGACCCTACGAGCAGTACTTC
.	TRBJ1-5	.	TRBV12-3/TRBV12-4	CASSSYLDSNQPQHF	TGTGCCAGCAGTTCCTACTTAGATAGCAATCAGCCCCAGCATTTT
.	TRBJ2-7	few	TRBV4-1	CASSYIPGGYEQYF	TGCGCCAGCAGCTACATACCAGGAGGCTACGAGCAGTACTTC
.	TRBJ2-1	.	TRBV27	CASSLAGAFNEQFF	TGTGCCAGCAGTTTAGCCGGGGCTTTCAATGAGCAGTTCTTC
TRBD1	TRBJ1-1	.	TRBV12-3/TRBV12-4	CASSLQGGMGTEAFF	TGTGCCAGCAGTTTACAAGGGGGCATGGGCACTGAAGCTTTCTTT
TRBD2	TRBJ2-1	.	TRBV7-2	CASSPWTSETNEQFF	TGTGCCAGCAGCCCCTGGACTAGCGAAACTAATGAGCAGTTCTTC
TRBD1	TRBJ2-7	few	TRBV10-3	CAITWDRDGNEQYF	TGTGCCATCACCTGGGACAGGGATGGCAACGAGCAGTACTTC
.	TRBJ2-7	.	TRBV20-1	CSAPRAQQPYEQYF	TGCAGTGCTCCCCGGGCCCAACAGCCCTACGAGCAGTACTTC
TRBD2	TRBJ2-5	.	TRBV28	CASSLFRGGGFRKTQYF	TGTGCCAGCAGTTTATTCCGGGGGGGCGGATTTAGGAAGACCCAGTACTTC
.	TRBJ1-2	few	TRBV4-3	CASSQDKGNYGYTF	TGCGCCAGCAGCCAAGATAAGGGGAACTATGGCTACACCTTC
TRBD1	TRBJ1-6	once	TRBV25-1	CAIRGLGQGYSPLHF	TGTGCCATCAGGGGGTTGGGACAGGGCTACTCACCCCTCCACTTT
.	TRBJ1-6	.	TRBV12-3/TRBV12-4	CASTNTGHSPLHF	TGTGCCAGCACAAACACTGGGCATTCACCCCTCCACTTT
TRBD1	TRBJ2-7	.	TRBV7-9	CASNLRTGKSGYEQYF	TGTGCCAGCAACCTAAGGACAGGGAAGAGTGGCTACGAGCAGTACTTC